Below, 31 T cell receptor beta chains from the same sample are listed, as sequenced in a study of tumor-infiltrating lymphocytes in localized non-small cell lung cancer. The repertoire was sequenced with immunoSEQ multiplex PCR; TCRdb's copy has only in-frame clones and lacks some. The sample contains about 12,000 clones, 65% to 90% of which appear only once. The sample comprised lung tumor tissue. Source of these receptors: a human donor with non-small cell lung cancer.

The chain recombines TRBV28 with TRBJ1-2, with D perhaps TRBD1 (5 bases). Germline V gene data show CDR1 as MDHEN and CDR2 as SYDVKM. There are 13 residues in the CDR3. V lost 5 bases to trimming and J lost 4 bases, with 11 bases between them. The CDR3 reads CASSNQQVYGYTF. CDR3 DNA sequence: TGTGCCAGCAGTAACCAACAGGTCTATGGCTACACCTTC.

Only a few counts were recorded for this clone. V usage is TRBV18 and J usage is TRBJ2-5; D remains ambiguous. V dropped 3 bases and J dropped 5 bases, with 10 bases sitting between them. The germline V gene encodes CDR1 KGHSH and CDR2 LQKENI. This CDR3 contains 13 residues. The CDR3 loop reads CASSPSGLETQYF. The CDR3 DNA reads TGTGCCAGCTCACCTTCCGGGCTGGAGACCCAGTACTTC.

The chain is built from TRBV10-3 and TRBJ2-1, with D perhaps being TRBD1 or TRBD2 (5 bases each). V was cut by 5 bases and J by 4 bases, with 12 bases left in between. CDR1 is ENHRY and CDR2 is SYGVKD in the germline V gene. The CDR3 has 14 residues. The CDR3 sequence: CAISPWDGYNEQFF. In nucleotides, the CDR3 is TGTGCCATCAGTCCCTGGGACGGATACAATGAGCAGTTCTTC.

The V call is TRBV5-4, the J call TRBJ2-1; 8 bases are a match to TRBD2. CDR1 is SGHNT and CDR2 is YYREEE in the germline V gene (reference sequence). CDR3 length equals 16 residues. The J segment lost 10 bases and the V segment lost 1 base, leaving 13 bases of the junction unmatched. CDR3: CASSLSLQREFREQFF. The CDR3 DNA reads TGTGCCAGCAGCTTGTCTCTCCAGCGGGAGTTTAGGGAGCAGTTCTTC.

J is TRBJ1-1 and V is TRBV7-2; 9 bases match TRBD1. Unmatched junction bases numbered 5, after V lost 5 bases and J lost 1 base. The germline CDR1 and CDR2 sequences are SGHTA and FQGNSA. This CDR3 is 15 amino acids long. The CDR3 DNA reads TGTGCCAGCAGCCCACAGGGGGCACCGAACACTGAAGCTTTCTTT. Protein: CASSPQGAPNTEAFF.

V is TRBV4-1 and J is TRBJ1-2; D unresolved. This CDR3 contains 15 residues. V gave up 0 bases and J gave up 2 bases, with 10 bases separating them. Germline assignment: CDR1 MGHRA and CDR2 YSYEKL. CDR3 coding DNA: TGCGCCAGCAGCCAAGAGGACGCGGTAAACTATGGCTACACCTTC. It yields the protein CASSQEDAVNYGYTF.

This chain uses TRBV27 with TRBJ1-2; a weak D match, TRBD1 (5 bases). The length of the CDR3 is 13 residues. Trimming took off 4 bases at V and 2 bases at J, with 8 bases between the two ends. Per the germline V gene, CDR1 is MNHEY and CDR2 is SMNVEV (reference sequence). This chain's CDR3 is CASSSRGNYGYTF. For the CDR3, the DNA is TGTGCCAGCAGTTCTCGGGGGAACTATGGCTACACCTTC.

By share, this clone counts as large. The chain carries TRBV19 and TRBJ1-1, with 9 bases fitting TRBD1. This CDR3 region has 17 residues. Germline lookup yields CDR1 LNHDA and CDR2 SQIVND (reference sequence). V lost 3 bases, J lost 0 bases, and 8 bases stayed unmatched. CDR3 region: CASSIVPGQGMNTEAFF. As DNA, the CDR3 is TGTGCCAGTAGTATCGTCCCGGGACAGGGAATGAACACTGAAGCTTTCTTT.

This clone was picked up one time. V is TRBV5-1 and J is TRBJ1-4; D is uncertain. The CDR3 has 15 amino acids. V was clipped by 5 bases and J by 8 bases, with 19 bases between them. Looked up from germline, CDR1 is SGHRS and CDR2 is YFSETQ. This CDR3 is CASRNGGPREEKLFF. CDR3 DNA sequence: TGCGCCAGCAGAAATGGAGGGCCGCGGGAGGAAAAACTGTTTTTT.

This chain's CDR3 is CASSLAWREGNEQFF. As DNA, the CDR3 is TGTGCCAGCAGCTTGGCTTGGAGGGAGGGGAATGAGCAGTTCTTC. The chain is built from TRBV5-6 and TRBJ2-1, with 7 bases lining up with TRBD2. After removal of 0 bases from V and 7 bases from J, the junction contained 7 bases not matched to a gene. This CDR3 comprises 15 residues. Germline V CDR1 and CDR2: SGHDT, YYEEEE. The variable domain in full, with the rest retrieved from reference TRBV5-6 and TRBJ2-1, is DAGVTQSPTHLIKTRGQQVTLRCSPKSGHDTVSWYQQALGQGPQFIFQYYEEEERQRGNFPDRFSGHQFPNYSSELNVNALLLGDSALYLCASSLAWREGNEQFFGPGTRLTVL.

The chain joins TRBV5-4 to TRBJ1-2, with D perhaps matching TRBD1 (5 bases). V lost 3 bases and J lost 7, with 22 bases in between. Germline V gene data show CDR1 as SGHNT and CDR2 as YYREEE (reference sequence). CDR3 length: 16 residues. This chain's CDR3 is CASSSPTRKMGGGYTF. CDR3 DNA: TGTGCCAGCAGCTCACCAACCCGGAAAATGGGGGGTGGCTACACCTTC.

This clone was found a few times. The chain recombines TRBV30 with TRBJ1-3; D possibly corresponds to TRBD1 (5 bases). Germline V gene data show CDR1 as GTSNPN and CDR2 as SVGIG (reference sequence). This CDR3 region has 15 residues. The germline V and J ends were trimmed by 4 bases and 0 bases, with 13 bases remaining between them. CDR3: CAWTTAPVSGNTIYF. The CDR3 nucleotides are TGTGCCTGGACGACAGCACCCGTCTCTGGAAACACCATATATTTT.

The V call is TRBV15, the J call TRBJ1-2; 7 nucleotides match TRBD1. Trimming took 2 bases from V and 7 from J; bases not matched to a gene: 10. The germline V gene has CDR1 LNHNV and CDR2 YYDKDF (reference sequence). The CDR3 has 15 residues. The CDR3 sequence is CATSRPGPQGGGYTF. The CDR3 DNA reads TGTGCCACCAGCAGACCCGGTCCCCAGGGGGGTGGCTACACCTTC. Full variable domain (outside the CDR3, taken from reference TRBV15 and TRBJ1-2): DAMVIQNPRYQVTQFGKPVTLSCSQTLNHNVMYWYQQKSSQAPKLLFHYYDKDFNNEADTPDNFQSRRPNTSFCFLDIRSPGLGDTAMYLCATSRPGPQGGGYTFGSGTRLTVV.

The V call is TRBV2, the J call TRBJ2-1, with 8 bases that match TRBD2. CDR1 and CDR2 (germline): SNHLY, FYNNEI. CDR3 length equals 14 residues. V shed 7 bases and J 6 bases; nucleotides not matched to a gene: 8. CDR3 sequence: CASKPGLVSNEQFF. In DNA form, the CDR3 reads TGTGCCAGCAAACCGGGACTAGTTTCCAATGAGCAGTTCTTC. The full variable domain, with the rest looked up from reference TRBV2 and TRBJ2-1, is EPEVTQTPSHQVTQMGQEVILRCVPISNHLYFYWYRQILGQKVEFLVSFYNNEISEKSEIFDDQFSVERPDGSNFTLKIRSTKLEDSAMYFCASKPGLVSNEQFFGPGTRLTVL.

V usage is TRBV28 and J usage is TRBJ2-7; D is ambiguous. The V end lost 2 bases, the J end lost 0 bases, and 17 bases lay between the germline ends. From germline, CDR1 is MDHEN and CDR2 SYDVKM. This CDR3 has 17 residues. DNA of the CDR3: TGTGCCAGCAGTTTAGGGGATTGGTTGGCGGACTCCTACGAGCAGTACTTC. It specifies CASSLGDWLADSYEQYF.

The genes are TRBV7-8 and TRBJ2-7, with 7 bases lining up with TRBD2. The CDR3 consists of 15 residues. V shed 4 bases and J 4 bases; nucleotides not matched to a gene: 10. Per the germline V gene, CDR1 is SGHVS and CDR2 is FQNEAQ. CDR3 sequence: CASSSGTAGRYEQYF. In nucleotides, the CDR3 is TGTGCCAGCAGCTCCGGGACTGCCGGGAGGTACGAGCAGTACTTC.

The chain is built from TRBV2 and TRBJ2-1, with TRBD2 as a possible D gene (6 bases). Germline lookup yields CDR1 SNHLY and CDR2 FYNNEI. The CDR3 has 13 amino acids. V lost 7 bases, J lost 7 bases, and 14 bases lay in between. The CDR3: CASTGDAGNEQFF. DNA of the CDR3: TGTGCCAGCACGGGGGACGCGGGGAATGAGCAGTTCTTC. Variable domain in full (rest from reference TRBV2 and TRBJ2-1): EPEVTQTPSHQVTQMGQEVILRCVPISNHLYFYWYRQILGQKVEFLVSFYNNEISEKSEIFDDQFSVERPDGSNFTLKIRSTKLEDSAMYFCASTGDAGNEQFFGPGTRLTVL.

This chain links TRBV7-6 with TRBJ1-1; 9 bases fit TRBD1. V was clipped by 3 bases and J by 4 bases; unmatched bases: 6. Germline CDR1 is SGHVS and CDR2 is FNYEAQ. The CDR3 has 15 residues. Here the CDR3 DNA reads TGTGCCAGCAGCTTCCGACAGGGGGTGGCCACTGAAGCTTTCTTT. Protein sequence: CASSFRQGVATEAFF.

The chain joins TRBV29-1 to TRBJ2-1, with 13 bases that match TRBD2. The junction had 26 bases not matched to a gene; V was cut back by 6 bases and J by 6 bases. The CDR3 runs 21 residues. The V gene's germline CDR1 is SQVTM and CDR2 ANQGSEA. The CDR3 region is CSVTSRGTSGAGVLRGNEQFF. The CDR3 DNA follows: TGCAGCGTCACATCCCGTGGGACTAGCGGGGCCGGAGTGTTGCGAGGCAATGAGCAGTTCTTC.

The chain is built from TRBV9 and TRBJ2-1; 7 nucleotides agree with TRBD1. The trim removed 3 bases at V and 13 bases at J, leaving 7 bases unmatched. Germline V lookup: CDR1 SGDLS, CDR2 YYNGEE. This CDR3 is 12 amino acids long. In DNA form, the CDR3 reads TGTGCCAGCAGCGCCGACAGGGCCCCCCAGTTCTTC. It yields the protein CASSADRAPQFF. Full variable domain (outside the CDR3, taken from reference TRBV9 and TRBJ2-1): DSGVTQTPKHLITATGQRVTLRCSPRSGDLSVYWYQQSLDQGLQFLIQYYNGEERAKGNILERFSAQQFPDLHSELNLSSLELGDSALYFCASSADRAPQFFGPGTRLTVL.

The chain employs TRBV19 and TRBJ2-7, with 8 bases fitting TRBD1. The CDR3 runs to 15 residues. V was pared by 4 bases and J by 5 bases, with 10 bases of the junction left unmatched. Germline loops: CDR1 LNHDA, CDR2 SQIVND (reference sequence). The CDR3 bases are TGTGCCAGTAGTAGCCAGGGGGCACAACTCAACGAGCAGTACTTC. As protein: CASSSQGAQLNEQYF.

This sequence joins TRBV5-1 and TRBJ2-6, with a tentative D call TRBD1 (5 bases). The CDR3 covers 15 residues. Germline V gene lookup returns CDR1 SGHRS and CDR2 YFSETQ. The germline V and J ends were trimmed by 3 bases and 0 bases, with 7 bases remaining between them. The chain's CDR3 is CASSWGLSGANVLTF. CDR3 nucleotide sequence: TGCGCCAGCAGCTGGGGCCTCTCTGGGGCCAACGTCCTGACTTTC. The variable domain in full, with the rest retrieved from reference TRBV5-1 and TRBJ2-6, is KAGVTQTPRYLIKTRGQQVTLSCSPISGHRSVSWYQQTPGQGLQFLFEYFSETQRNKGNFPGRFSGRQFSNSRSEMNVSTLELGDSALYLCASSWGLSGANVLTFGAGSRLTVL.

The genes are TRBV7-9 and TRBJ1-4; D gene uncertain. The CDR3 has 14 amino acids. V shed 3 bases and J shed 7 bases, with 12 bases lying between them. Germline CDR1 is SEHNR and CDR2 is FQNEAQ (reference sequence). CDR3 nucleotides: TGTGCCAGCAGCTTGGGAATGTTGGGTGAAAAACTGTTTTTT. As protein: CASSLGMLGEKLFF.

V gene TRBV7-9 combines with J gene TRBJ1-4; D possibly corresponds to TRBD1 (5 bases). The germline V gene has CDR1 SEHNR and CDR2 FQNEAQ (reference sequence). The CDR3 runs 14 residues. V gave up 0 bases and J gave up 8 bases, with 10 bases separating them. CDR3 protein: CASSLAGVNEKLFF. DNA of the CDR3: TGTGCCAGCAGCTTAGCAGGGGTTAACGAAAAACTGTTTTTT.

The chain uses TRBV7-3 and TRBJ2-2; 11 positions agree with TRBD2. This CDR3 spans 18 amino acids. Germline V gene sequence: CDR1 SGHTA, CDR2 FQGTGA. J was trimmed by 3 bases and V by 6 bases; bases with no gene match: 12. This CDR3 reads CASSMGPGLAADTGELFF. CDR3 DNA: TGTGCCAGCAGTATGGGCCCGGGACTAGCGGCTGACACCGGGGAGCTGTTTTTT. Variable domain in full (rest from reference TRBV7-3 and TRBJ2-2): GAGVSQTPSNKVTEKGKYVELRCDPISGHTALYWYRQSLGQGPEFLIYFQGTGAADDSGLPNDRFFAVRPEGSVSTLKIQRTERGDSAVYLCASSMGPGLAADTGELFFGEGSRLTVL.

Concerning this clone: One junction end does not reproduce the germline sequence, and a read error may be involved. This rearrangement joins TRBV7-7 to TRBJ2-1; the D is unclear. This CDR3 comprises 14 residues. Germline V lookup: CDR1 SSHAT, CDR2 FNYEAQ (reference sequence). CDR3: CASSSSYLDNEQFF. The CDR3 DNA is TGTGCTAGCAGCTCGTCGTATCTAGACAATGAGCAGTTCTTC.

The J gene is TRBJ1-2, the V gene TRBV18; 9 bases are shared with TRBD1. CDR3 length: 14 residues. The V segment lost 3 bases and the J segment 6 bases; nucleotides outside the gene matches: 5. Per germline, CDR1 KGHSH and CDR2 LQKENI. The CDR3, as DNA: TGTGCCAGCTCACCTGCCGGGACAGGGAATGGCTACACCTTC. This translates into CASSPAGTGNGYTF.

The DNA for the CDR3 is TGTGCCAGCACCCGCAGGGGCCTCACTGAAGCTTTCTTT. Protein product: CASTRRGLTEAFF. The V and J genes are TRBV5-6 and TRBJ1-1, with TRBD1 as a possible D gene (6 bases). The CDR3 has 13 residues. Germline V CDR1 and CDR2: SGHDT, YYEEEE. V dropped 6 bases and J dropped 4 bases, with 13 bases sitting between them.

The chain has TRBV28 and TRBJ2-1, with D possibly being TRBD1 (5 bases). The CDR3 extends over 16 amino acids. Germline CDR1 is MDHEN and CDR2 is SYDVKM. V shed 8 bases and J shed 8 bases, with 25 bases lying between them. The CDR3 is CASCPETGISADEQFF. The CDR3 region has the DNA TGTGCCAGCTGCCCGGAAACAGGAATAAGTGCGGATGAGCAGTTCTTC.

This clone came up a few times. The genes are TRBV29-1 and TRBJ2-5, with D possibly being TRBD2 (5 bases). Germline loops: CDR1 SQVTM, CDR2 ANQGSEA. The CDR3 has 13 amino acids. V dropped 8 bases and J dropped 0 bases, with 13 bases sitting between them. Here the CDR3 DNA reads TGCAGCTCCCGGACTTTCTACCAAGAGACCCAGTACTTC. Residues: CSSRTFYQETQYF.

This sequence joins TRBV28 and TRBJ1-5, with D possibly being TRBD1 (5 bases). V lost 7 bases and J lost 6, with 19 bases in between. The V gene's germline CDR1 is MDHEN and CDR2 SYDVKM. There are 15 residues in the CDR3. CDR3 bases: TGTGCCAGCACCCTAAGGGGCGGGGTTGGTCAGCCCCAGCATTTT. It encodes CASTLRGGVGQPQHF.